This is a list of T cell receptor beta chains from one sample in a study of tumor-infiltrating lymphocytes in localized non-small cell lung cancer. Libraries were prepared by immunoSEQ multiplex PCR; TCRdb keeps only in-frame clonotypes and omits some of them. This table holds around 7,000 clones, 60% to 85% found once. The sequencing sample was made of uninvolved lung tissue not adjacent to the tumor. These TCRs come from a human donor with non-small cell lung cancer. The CDR3 runs from the conserved cysteine through the conserved F or W. The order of the fields is CDR3 length, J gene, D gene, clone size, V gene, CDR3 protein, CDR3 DNA. D genes are given only for firm matches. Clone size is given for some rows only: seen once, a few or many times, or a class if the clone is expanded.

length: 14; J: TRBJ1-1; D: NA; size: NA; V: TRBV5-4; CDR3: CASSFGLGNTEAFF; DNA: TGTGCCAGCAGCTTTGGGTTGGGGAACACTGAAGCTTTCTTT
length: 15; J: TRBJ2-3; D: NA; size: NA; V: TRBV5-4; CDR3: CASSLSAGSTDTQYF; DNA: TGTGCCAGCAGCTTGTCTGCGGGGTCCACAGATACGCAGTATTTT
length: 14; J: TRBJ2-5; D: TRBD2; size: NA; V: TRBV7-2; CDR3: CASSLGVGGETQYF; DNA: TGTGCCAGCAGCTTAGGGGTCGGGGGGGAGACCCAGTACTTC
length: 15; J: TRBJ1-1; D: NA; size: few; V: TRBV7-9; CDR3: CASSSWGVVAAEAFF; DNA: TGTGCCAGCAGCTCGTGGGGGGTTGTGGCAGCTGAAGCTTTCTTT
length: 12; J: TRBJ2-1; D: NA; size: NA; V: TRBV2; CDR3: CASSLTRNEQFF; DNA: TGTGCCAGCAGTTTAACCCGGAATGAGCAGTTCTTC
length: 16; J: TRBJ2-2; D: TRBD1; size: NA; V: TRBV7-9; CDR3: CASSFVPGQGPGELFF; DNA: TGTGCCAGCAGCTTTGTTCCGGGACAGGGGCCCGGGGAGCTGTTTTTT
length: 13; J: TRBJ2-7; D: NA; size: medium-sized; V: TRBV6-1; CDR3: CASSEATQVEQYF; DNA: TGTGCCAGCAGTGAAGCAACCCAGGTCGAGCAGTACTTC
length: 18; J: TRBJ1-1; D: TRBD1; size: NA; V: TRBV4-2; CDR3: CASSLEGQGAFLNTEAFF; DNA: TGTGCCAGCAGCCTAGAGGGACAGGGGGCCTTCCTCAACACTGAAGCTTTCTTT
length: 14; J: TRBJ2-3; D: TRBD1; size: once; V: TRBV28; CDR3: CASSSQTGLDTQYF; DNA: TGTGCCAGCAGTTCCCAGACAGGGTTGGATACGCAGTATTTT
length: 14; J: TRBJ1-2; D: NA; size: NA; V: TRBV6-6; CDR3: CASSSPPGDGGYTF; DNA: TGTGCCAGCAGTTCCCCACCAGGGGACGGTGGCTACACCTTC
length: 15; J: TRBJ1-5; D: NA; size: NA; V: TRBV5-6; CDR3: CASSPWPGQGQPQHF; DNA: TGTGCCAGCAGCCCTTGGCCGGGGCAGGGTCAGCCCCAGCATTTT
length: 15; J: TRBJ2-4; D: NA; size: NA; V: TRBV28; CDR3: CASGPPPVDKNIQYF; DNA: TGTGCCAGCGGGCCCCCCCCGGTTGACAAAAACATTCAGTACTTC
length: 16; J: TRBJ1-2; D: TRBD1; size: NA; V: TRBV4-2; CDR3: CASSQAGQGTNYGYTF; DNA: TGTGCCAGCAGCCAAGCCGGACAGGGAACTAACTATGGCTACACCTTC
length: 15; J: TRBJ2-7; D: TRBD2; size: NA; V: TRBV28; CDR3: CASSLNSGRAYEQYF; DNA: TGTGCCAGCAGTCTTAATAGCGGGAGGGCCTACGAGCAGTACTTC
length: 10; J: TRBJ2-1; D: NA; size: NA; V: TRBV6-1; CDR3: CASGRGEQFF; DNA: TGTGCCAGCGGACGGGGTGAGCAGTTCTTC
length: 14; J: TRBJ1-5; D: NA; size: NA; V: TRBV7-9; CDR3: CASSLNGNNQPQHF; DNA: TGTGCCAGCAGCTTAAACGGCAACAATCAGCCCCAGCATTTT
length: 15; J: TRBJ2-2; D: NA; size: NA; V: TRBV27; CDR3: CASSFQGGQTGELFF; DNA: TGTGCCAGCAGTTTTCAGGGGGGCCAGACCGGGGAGCTGTTTTTT
length: 17; J: TRBJ1-3; D: NA; size: few; V: TRBV19; CDR3: CASSIAREEISGNTIYF; DNA: TGTGCCAGTAGTATAGCCCGAGAGGAGATCTCTGGAAACACCATATATTTT
length: 18; J: TRBJ2-1; D: NA; size: once; V: TRBV13; CDR3: CASSTRGRELSVDNEQFF; DNA: TGTGCCAGCAGTACTCGGGGTAGGGAGCTAAGTGTAGACAATGAGCAGTTCTTC
length: 15; J: TRBJ1-4; D: TRBD1; size: NA; V: TRBV7-9; CDR3: CASSPDRGRGEKLFF; DNA: TGTGCCAGCAGCCCCGACAGGGGCCGGGGAGAAAAACTGTTTTTT
length: 17; J: TRBJ2-3; D: TRBD1; size: NA; V: TRBV7-2; CDR3: CASSLAHRGHSTDTQYF; DNA: TGTGCCAGCAGCTTAGCGCACAGGGGGCATTCGACAGATACGCAGTATTTT
length: 14; J: TRBJ2-5; D: TRBD1; size: few; V: TRBV7-9; CDR3: CASSPGTGQETQYF; DNA: TGTGCCAGCAGCCCCGGGACAGGGCAAGAGACCCAGTACTTC
length: 14; J: TRBJ2-3; D: NA; size: NA; V: TRBV5-1; CDR3: CASSLQFLGDTQYF; DNA: TGCGCCAGCAGCCTACAGTTTCTGGGAGATACGCAGTATTTT
length: 16; J: TRBJ2-3; D: TRBD2; size: NA; V: TRBV5-1; CDR3: CASSSPSGPSTDTQYF; DNA: TGCGCCAGCAGCTCTCCTAGCGGGCCTAGCACAGATACGCAGTATTTT
length: 17; J: TRBJ2-7; D: TRBD1; size: NA; V: TRBV19; CDR3: CASSTLAGQGSSYEQYF; DNA: TGTGCCAGTAGTACCCTGGCGGGACAGGGAAGCTCCTACGAGCAGTACTTC
length: 15; J: TRBJ2-2; D: TRBD2; size: NA; V: TRBV7-6; CDR3: CASSSGLAGAGELFF; DNA: TGTGCCAGCAGCTCGGGACTAGCGGGCGCCGGGGAGCTGTTTTTT
length: 13; J: TRBJ2-2; D: NA; size: few; V: TRBV7-3; CDR3: CASSFLSYGELFF; DNA: TGTGCCAGCAGCTTCCTCTCCTACGGGGAGCTGTTTTTT
length: 15; J: TRBJ1-5; D: TRBD1; size: NA; V: TRBV2; CDR3: CASSTGQGNGQPQHF; DNA: TGTGCCAGCAGTACGGGACAGGGAAATGGTCAGCCCCAGCATTTT
length: 15; J: TRBJ2-7; D: NA; size: few; V: TRBV9; CDR3: CASSARETASYEQYF; DNA: TGTGCCAGCAGCGCAAGGGAGACTGCCTCCTACGAGCAGTACTTC
length: 14; J: TRBJ1-6; D: TRBD1; size: NA; V: TRBV11-1; CDR3: CASSSGQGRSPLHF; DNA: TGTGCCAGCAGCTCTGGACAGGGCAGATCACCCCTCCACTTT
length: 18; J: TRBJ2-4; D: TRBD2; size: NA; V: TRBV7-9; CDR3: CASSETTTGLAGGSLQYF; DNA: TGTGCCAGCAGCGAAACTACGACGGGACTAGCGGGAGGAAGCCTTCAGTACTTC
length: 14; J: TRBJ2-7; D: NA; size: NA; V: TRBV6-6; CDR3: CASSYRGEAYEQYF; DNA: TGTGCCAGCAGTTATAGAGGGGAGGCCTACGAGCAGTACTTC
length: 12; J: TRBJ1-5; D: NA; size: NA; V: TRBV27; CDR3: CASSPFGQPQHF; DNA: TGTGCCAGCAGCCCGTTCGGCCAGCCCCAGCATTTT
length: 13; J: TRBJ2-1; D: NA; size: NA; V: TRBV5-4; CDR3: CASSFDSPGEQFF; DNA: TGTGCCAGCAGTTTTGACTCACCTGGGGAGCAGTTCTTC